The clone carrying this TCR beta chain came up many times. As yet, its antigen is unknown. Making the TCR beta libraries involved quantitative 5'-RACE with molecular barcodes. TCRdb recomputed calls from the 5' RACE reads with MiXCR, one row per CDR3 protein. The profile shows around 150,000 distinct CDR3 sequences, more than 5.5% of them singletons. The length of the CDR3 is 15 residues. V lost 2 bases, J lost 5 bases, and 6 bases stayed unmatched. Germline V lookup: CDR1 MDHEN, CDR2 SYDVKM. The data were taken from a study of CD8 T cells in ankylosing spondylitis. The study's findings and limits: Made up of 7 to 9 highly homologous variants, a TCR beta motif appeared characteristic of ankylosing spondylitis blood.

The clonotype originates from a female donor with ankylosing spondylitis or in good health (not recorded which). The material sequenced was blood, either unsorted or a sorted T cell fraction (not recorded which). The J gene is TRBJ1-5, the V gene TRBV28; 7 bases map to TRBD1. In nucleotides, the CDR3 is TGTGCCAGCAGTTTAAGGATGCAGGGGGATCAGCCCCAGCATTTT. Translated: CASSLRMQGDQPQHF.